The entry that follows covers one T cell receptor (beta chain) sequence. Original analysis: Amplified reference gene primers provided the basis for estimating nucleated cell counts. Only in-frame clones appear in the TCRdb table, and some are missing; sequencing was by immunoSEQ multiplex PCR. V, J and clone size were drawn from that table, and D and trimming were deduced from the DNA. The sample holds 180,000 or so clones; 87% are singletons and the top ten take about 1.6%. The data stem from a study of blood T cell repertoires in COVID-19. Germline-derived CDR1 and CDR2 are MNHEY and SVGEGT. The CDR3 is made up of 15 amino acids. V dropped 6 bases and J dropped 3 bases, with 18 bases sitting between them.

The origin of this receptor is a woman in her forties or fifties with acute or convalescent COVID-19. The rearrangement joins TRBV6-2 or TRBV6-3 to TRBJ2-7; a possible D gene is TRBD2 (6 bases). The sequenced sample was peripheral blood. CDR3 protein: CASSHKGGTYYEQYF. CDR3 DNA: TGTGCCAGCAGCCACAAAGGCGGGACCTACTACGAGCAGTACTTC.